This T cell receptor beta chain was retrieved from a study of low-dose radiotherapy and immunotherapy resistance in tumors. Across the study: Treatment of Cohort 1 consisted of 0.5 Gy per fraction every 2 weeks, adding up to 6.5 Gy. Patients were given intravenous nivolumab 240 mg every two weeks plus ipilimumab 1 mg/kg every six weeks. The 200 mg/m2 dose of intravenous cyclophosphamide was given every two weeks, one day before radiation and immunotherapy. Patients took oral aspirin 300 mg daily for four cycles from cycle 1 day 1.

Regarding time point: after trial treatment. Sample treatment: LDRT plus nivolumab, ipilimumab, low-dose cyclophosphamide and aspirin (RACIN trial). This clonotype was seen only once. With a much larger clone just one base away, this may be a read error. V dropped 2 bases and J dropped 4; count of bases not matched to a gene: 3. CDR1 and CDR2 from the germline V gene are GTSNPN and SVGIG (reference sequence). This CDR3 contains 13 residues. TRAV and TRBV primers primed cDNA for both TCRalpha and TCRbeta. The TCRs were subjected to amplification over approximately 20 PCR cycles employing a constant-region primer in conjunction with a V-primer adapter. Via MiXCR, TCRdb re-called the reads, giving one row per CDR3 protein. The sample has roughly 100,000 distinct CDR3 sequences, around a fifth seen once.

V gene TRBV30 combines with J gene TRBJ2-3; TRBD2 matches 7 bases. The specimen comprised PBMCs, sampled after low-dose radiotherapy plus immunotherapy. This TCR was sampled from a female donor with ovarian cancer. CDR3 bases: TGTGCCTGGAGTAACGGGGGGTCAGATACGCAGTATTTT. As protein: CAWSNGGSDTQYF.